A selection of T cell receptor beta chains follows, all from one sample in a study of response to subunit inactivated influenza vaccine. One entry per CDR3 protein results from TCRdb running MiXCR on the RT-PCR reads. The sample has hundreds of thousands of distinct CDR3 sequences; around 10% are singletons. These data were also filed under a second study, of T cells expressing NK-cell markers.

Sample: PBMCs from blood, taken on the day of vaccination. Source of these receptors: a man in his forties or fifties who received an inactivated influenza vaccine. The CDR3 runs from the conserved cysteine through the conserved F or W. The D gene is left open where the match is weak. The size field is filled for only some rows; it gives once, few, many or a size class.

d_call j_call v_call clone_size cdr3_nt cdr3_aa
NA TRBJ1-1 TRBV20-1 few TGCAGTGCTAGGAGAGATATGAACACTGAAGCTTTCTTT CSARRDMNTEAFF
NA TRBJ2-1 TRBV7-2 few TGTGCCAGCAGCCAATCTATTCAGGATGAGCAGTTCTTC CASSQSIQDEQFF
TRBD1 TRBJ1-5 TRBV7-2 NA TGTGCCAGCAGCTTATTTAGGGGGCCAAATCAGCCCCAGCATTTT CASSLFRGPNQPQHF
NA TRBJ1-1 TRBV18 many TGTGCCAGCTCACCAGGTTTGGCAGACACTGAAGCTTTCTTT CASSPGLADTEAFF
NA TRBJ2-3 TRBV20-1 NA TGCAGTGCTAGGGGGGGCCGGGCGCTGGCCACAGATACGCAGTATTTT CSARGGRALATDTQYF
NA TRBJ2-3 TRBV29-1 NA TGCAGCACTCCCGGACCAAGCACAGATACGCAGTATTTT CSTPGPSTDTQYF
TRBD1 TRBJ2-2 TRBV11-3 few TGTGCCAGCAGCCTACGACAGGGGGCTAGGGCCGGGGAGCTGTTTTTT CASSLRQGARAGELFF
TRBD1 TRBJ1-1 TRBV28 NA TGTGCCAGCAGGAGCCCGCCGGGACAGTTGAACACTGAAGCTTTCTTT CASRSPPGQLNTEAFF
NA TRBJ2-7 TRBV5-1 many TGCGCCAGCAGCTTGGCCCTGACAGGAACCTACGAGCAGTACTTC CASSLALTGTYEQYF
TRBD1 TRBJ2-3 TRBV6-1 few TGTGCCAGCAGTGATGTGGGCAGGGGGCGAAGAGATACGCAGTATTTT CASSDVGRGRRDTQYF
TRBD1 TRBJ2-7 TRBV28 few TGTGCCAGCAGTTACAGGGGGCTCCACGAGCAGTACTTC CASSYRGLHEQYF